This TCR beta chain was sequenced during a study of T cell responses to AZD1222 COVID-19 vaccine. Points from the study as a whole: Repertoire collection took place solely once the T cell response had peaked.

Points on this clone: Its target is not known.

Sequencing was performed with immunoSEQ multiplex PCR; in TCRdb, only in-frame clones are kept and a portion is missing. Of roughly 99,000 clones listed, around 90% are singletons. The sequence came from an adult in good health. Sample: peripheral blood, taken on day 0 of AZD1222 vaccination.

The CDR3 loop reads CASSSGQNQPQHF. The CDR3 region has the DNA TGTGCCAGCAGCTCAGGACAGAATCAGCCCCAGCATTTT. V is TRBV7-3 and J is TRBJ1-5; D might be TRBD1 (6 bases). CDR3 length: 13 residues. V lost 4 bases and J 4 bases, leaving 8 bases between the germline ends. Germline CDR1 and CDR2: SGHTA and FQGTGA.